This T cell receptor beta chain was sequenced during a study of T-cell memory formation after mild COVID-19. MiXCR, run by TCRdb on the 5' RACE reads, gives a single entry per CDR3 protein. The profile shows more than 250,000 distinct CDR3 sequences, around 16% of them singletons. This CDR3 spans 13 amino acids. CDR1 DFQATT and CDR2 SNEGSKA come from the germline V gene (reference sequence). V was cut by 1 base and J by 12 bases, with 13 bases left in between. Findings and limits, study-wide: There was no confirmation that second-wave clones peaking on day 37 were SARS-CoV-2 specific.

Concerning this clonotype: Its antigen is not known.

The sample taken for sequencing was PBMCs or a T cell subset sorted from them (not recorded which). The sequence was collected from a man between 18 and 35 years old who had mild COVID-19 (a few samples of this study predate the infection). Cell type and time point are not known. The gene calls are TRBV20-1 and TRBJ1-6; D unclear. CDR3 nucleotide sequence: TGCAGTGCTAGAGTGGACGGAATTCAACCCCTCCACTTT. It encodes CSARVDGIQPLHF.